The 21 T cell receptor beta chains presented below share a single source sample, sequenced in a study of T-cell memory formation after mild COVID-19. TCRdb re-called the 5' RACE reads with MiXCR, one entry per CDR3 protein. The table records about 130,000 distinct CDR3 sequences, 5% to 6.5% of them present only once. Specimen: PBMCs or a T cell subset sorted from them (not recorded which). These receptors were collected from an adult woman who had mild COVID-19 (a few samples of this study predate the infection). Cell type and time point are not known.

This clonotype has at least ten counts. The chain combines TRBV18 with TRBJ1-1; 9 bases are a match to TRBD1. This CDR3 spans 17 amino acids. Germline V CDR1 and CDR2: KGHSH, LQKENI. The V and J ends lost 0 bases and 1 base, in that order; junction bases with no gene match: 6. The CDR3 coding sequence is TGTGCCAGCTCACCACCCGGGACAGGGAAAGCGAACACTGAAGCTTTCTTT. This gives the protein CASSPPGTGKANTEAFF.

J is TRBJ2-3 and V is TRBV5-5; either TRBD1 or TRBD2 may fit D (6 bases each). The CDR3 contains 14 residues. Germline V lookup: CDR1 SGHKS, CDR2 YYEKEE (reference sequence). Deletions cut 2 bases from V and 2 bases from J, with 9 bases between. CDR3 sequence (DNA): TGTGCCAGCAGCTTAGGGGGGACCACAGATACGCAGTATTTT. Translated: CASSLGGTTDTQYF.

Ten or more counts support this clonotype. This chain joins TRBV12-3 or TRBV12-4 and TRBJ2-3, with D tentatively TRBD2 (6 bases). The ends were cut back, 6 bases at V and 4 bases at J, with 20 bases in the middle. This CDR3 is 16 amino acids long. CDR3 sequence: CASSYGGSGGADTQYF. CDR3 nucleotides: TGTGCCAGCAGCTACGGAGGGTCGGGTGGGGCAGATACGCAGTATTTT.

In this sample, this clonotype turned up many times. The chain has TRBV9 and TRBJ2-5, with a tentative D call TRBD2 (7 bases). CDR1 is SGDLS and CDR2 is YYNGEE in the germline V gene. This CDR3 comprises 16 residues. Trimming took 2 bases from V and 1 from J, leaving 15 bases between them. The CDR3 is CASSVGGQPAQETQYF. CDR3 sequence (DNA): TGTGCCAGCAGCGTGGGGGGGCAGCCCGCCCAAGAGACCCAGTACTTC.

The genes are TRBV19 and TRBJ1-1; D is uncertain. The CDR3 extends over 13 amino acids. Looked up from germline, CDR1 is LNHDA and CDR2 is SQIVND (reference sequence). Trimming removed 4 bases from V and 2 bases from J, with 8 bases in between. The DNA for the CDR3 is TGTGCCAGTAGTACCAGAGACAACACTGAAGCTTTCTTT. Protein: CASSTRDNTEAFF.

As regards this clonotype: The CDR3 carries no conserved terminal phenylalanine or tryptophan, so it likely arises from a read error. The V and J genes are TRBV29-1 and TRBJ1-2; D uncertain. CDR1 is SQVTM and CDR2 is ANQGSEA in the germline V gene. Trimming took 7 bases from V and 5 from J, leaving 11 bases between them. This CDR3 spans 11 amino acids. CDR3 DNA: TGCAGCGCCTCGGTGGGATATGGCTACACCTTA. This encodes CSASVGYGYTL.

This clonotype was picked up many times. The V gene is TRBV12-3 or TRBV12-4, the J gene TRBJ1-1; no firm D call. CDR3 length: 12 amino acids. The V end lost 3 bases, the J end lost 5 bases, and 7 bases lay between the germline ends. The CDR3 DNA reads TGTGCCAGCAGTTTGTTACCGACTGAAGCTTTCTTT. This encodes CASSLLPTEAFF.

This clonotype was observed a handful of times. This chain connects TRBV28 to TRBJ2-3, with D unclear. CDR3 length: 13 residues. Deletions cut 3 bases from V and 2 bases from J, with 6 bases between. The V gene's germline CDR1 is MDHEN and CDR2 SYDVKM. CDR3 coding DNA: TGTGCCAGCAGTTTGGCAGACACAGATACGCAGTATTTT. Translated: CASSLADTDTQYF. The variable domain in full, with the rest retrieved from reference TRBV28 and TRBJ2-3, is DVKVTQSSRYLVKRTGEKVFLECVQDMDHENMFWYRQDPGLGLRLIYFSYDVKMKEKGDIPEGYSVSREKKERFSLILESASTNQTSMYLCASSLADTDTQYFGPGTRLTVL.

This clonotype came up a few times. The rearrangement uses TRBV6-6 and TRBJ2-6; possible D gene TRBD1, 6 bases. The CDR3 consists of 18 residues. V was trimmed by 2 bases and J by 0 bases, leaving 14 bases between them. Germline V gene data show CDR1 as MNHNY and CDR2 as SVGAGI (reference sequence). The CDR3 here is CASSYTGRGLSGANVLTF. In DNA form, the CDR3 reads TGTGCCAGCAGTTACACGGGCAGGGGCCTCTCTGGGGCCAACGTCCTGACTTTC.

This clonotype has a count of ten or more. The chain has TRBV4-2 and TRBJ2-1; TRBD2 agrees at 11 bases. The V segment lost 2 bases and the J segment 7 bases; nucleotides outside the gene matches: 4. This CDR3 is 15 amino acids long. Germline CDR1 and CDR2: LGHNA and YNFKEQ. The CDR3 reads CASSQTWTSGNEQFF. CDR3 in DNA: TGTGCCAGCAGCCAAACTTGGACTAGCGGGAATGAGCAGTTCTTC.

This clonotype was counted only a few times. This rearrangement joins TRBV4-3 to TRBJ1-2, with D maybe TRBD1 (5 bases). CDR3 size: 15 residues. The V gene lost 1 base and the J gene lost 2 bases, with 11 bases spanning the gap. Looked up from germline, CDR1 is LGHNA and CDR2 is YSLEER. CDR3 sequence reads: CASSQVFGGNYGYTF. CDR3 nucleotides: TGCGCCAGCAGCCAAGTTTTCGGGGGGAACTATGGCTACACCTTC.

This clonotype occurred a few times. This rearrangement joins TRBV7-9 to TRBJ2-7; tentatively, D is TRBD2 (5 bases). V was trimmed by 5 bases and J by 0 bases, leaving 11 bases between them. The CDR3 extends over 14 amino acids. Germline values: CDR1 SEHNR, CDR2 FQNEAQ (reference sequence). The CDR3 region is CASSPRGPSYEQYF. The CDR3 nucleotides read TGTGCCAGCAGCCCGCGAGGGCCCTCCTACGAGCAGTACTTC.

This clonotype was observed a few times. The chain carries TRBV20-1 and TRBJ1-5; TRBD1 might be the D (6 bases). Trimming removed 3 bases from V and 0 bases from J, with 12 bases in between. The germline V gene encodes CDR1 DFQATT and CDR2 SNEGSKA (reference sequence). This CDR3 region has 15 residues. CDR3 sequence reads: CSARKGGNSNQPQHF. For the CDR3, the DNA is TGCAGTGCTAGGAAGGGGGGGAATAGCAATCAGCCCCAGCATTTT.

This clonotype occurred once. The chain links TRBV11-3 to TRBJ1-5, with 10 bases matching TRBD1. CDR1 is SGHNT, CDR2 YENEEA, per germline. The V gene end was trimmed by 1 base and the J gene end by 4 bases; junction bases not matched to a gene: 1. The CDR3 loop spans 15 amino acids. This CDR3 reads CASSLGGQGNQPQHF. In DNA, the CDR3 is TGTGCCAGCAGCTTAGGGGGACAGGGGAATCAGCCCCAGCATTTT.

This clonotype was picked up a small number of times. The chain couples TRBV7-2 to TRBJ1-2, with D unresolved. Germline values: CDR1 SGHTA, CDR2 FQGNSA. The CDR3 loop spans 14 amino acids. V lost 5 bases to trimming and J lost 3 bases, with 13 bases between them. The CDR3 reads CASSPVEGDYGYTF. Here the CDR3 DNA reads TGTGCCAGCAGCCCGGTTGAGGGAGACTATGGCTACACCTTC.

This clonotype was detected a few times. The chain employs TRBV5-4 and TRBJ2-7, with a possible D match to TRBD1 (6 bases). The CDR3 is 14 amino acids. Per germline, CDR1 SGHNT and CDR2 YYREEE (reference sequence). The V end was cut by 3 bases, the J end by 3 bases, with 13 bases between. In nucleotides, the CDR3 is TGTGCCAGCAGCTCGGCCGAAGGGGGCTACGAGCAGTACTTC. The encoded protein is CASSSAEGGYEQYF.

This clonotype was found many times. V usage is TRBV12-3 or TRBV12-4 and J usage is TRBJ2-5; the D gene is possibly TRBD2 (6 bases). V lost 4 bases and J 4 bases, leaving 25 bases between the germline ends. The CDR3 is made up of 18 amino acids. CDR3 residues: CASSSPGLFTPGGETQYF. The CDR3 DNA reads as TGTGCCAGCAGTTCCCCAGGATTGTTTACGCCCGGGGGAGAGACCCAGTACTTC.

The chain has TRBV24-1 and TRBJ2-1; D not resolved. The ends were cut back, 6 bases at V and 5 bases at J, with 16 bases in the middle. Germline assignment: CDR1 KGHDR and CDR2 SFDVKD. The CDR3 contains 15 residues. The DNA of the CDR3 is TGTGCCACCAGTCCGGGTTACCCACTTAACAATGAGCAGTTCTTC. Protein product: CATSPGYPLNNEQFF.

In its sample, this clonotype was seen many times. The chain couples TRBV12-3 or TRBV12-4 to TRBJ1-1; D may be TRBD1 (5 bases). This CDR3 has 15 amino acids. Trimming took off 5 bases at V and 6 bases at J, with 19 bases between the two ends. DNA of the CDR3: TGTGCCAGCAGTCTGAGGGGTACTCGTCGGCCTGAAGCTTTCTTT. Its protein product is CASSLRGTRRPEAFF.

The CDR3 nucleotides read TGTGCCAGCAGCAGAGGGTATCGGGAGCTGTTTTTT. Its translation is CASSRGYRELFF. The rearrangement joins TRBV3-1 to TRBJ2-2, with a tentative D call TRBD2 (5 bases). CDR1 is LGHDT and CDR2 is YNNKEL in the germline V gene (reference sequence). V lost 5 bases, J lost 9 bases, and 10 bases lay in between. The CDR3 sequence is 12 residues long.

DNA of the CDR3: TGCAGCGTTGACAAGGAGACCCAGTACTTC. Amino acids: CSVDKETQYF. The chain combines TRBV29-1 with TRBJ2-5; no clear D gene. CDR3 length equals 10 residues. In germline, CDR1 is SQVTM, CDR2 ANQGSEA. V was trimmed by 3 bases and J by 5 bases, leaving 4 bases between them.